These 22 T cell receptor beta chains were sequenced from one sample in a study of cytomegalovirus exposure and HLA in healthy donors. Use of 60 Vbeta and 13 Jbeta primers characterized the PCR. Assay used: immunoSEQ multiplex PCR; TCRdb lists only in-frame clones, some missing. Among 150,000 to 200,000 clones listed, 65% to 70% were seen once. The specimen sequenced was PBMCs. The receptors were sampled from a woman younger than 35 in good health and CMV-seropositive.

The DNA for the CDR3 is TGTGCCAGCAGTTGGACTAGCGGGAGTCGGTACAATGAGCAGTTCTTC. It codes for CASSWTSGSRYNEQFF. The chain is built from TRBV11-2 and TRBJ2-1; 13 bases match TRBD2. Germline CDR1 is SGHAT and CDR2 is FQNNGV. The V and J ends lost 6 bases and 4 bases, in that order; junction bases with no gene match: 6. The CDR3 has 16 amino acids.

This clone was counted once. The V gene is TRBV6-7, the J gene TRBJ2-4, with D maybe TRBD2 (6 bases). TRBV6-7 is annotated as an ORF whose role is uncertain. The V end lost 11 bases, the J end lost 4 bases, and 15 bases lay between the germline ends. The CDR3 spans 13 residues. The CDR3: CAGEVAEKNIQYF. CDR3 DNA: TGTGCCGGCGAGGTAGCGGAAAAAAACATTCAGTACTTC.

A few counts support this clone. This rearrangement joins TRBV5-1 to TRBJ2-7; TRBD1 might be the D (5 bases). V was shortened by 0 bases and J by 2 bases, with 9 bases between the two germline ends. From germline, CDR1 is SGHRS and CDR2 YFSETQ. This CDR3 is 14 amino acids long. CDR3 bases: TGCGCCAGCAGCTTGGCGACAGAGGCCTACGAGCAGTACTTC. This gives the protein CASSLATEAYEQYF.

The chain recombines TRBV13 with TRBJ2-2, with D possibly TRBD2 on 5 matching bases. Germline V gene lookup returns CDR1 PRHDT and CDR2 FYEKMQ (reference sequence). V was clipped by 6 bases and J by 7 bases, with 12 bases between them. The CDR3 has 13 amino acids. The CDR3 spells CASSSASNGELFF. DNA of the CDR3: TGTGCCAGCAGTTCAGCTAGCAACGGGGAGCTGTTTTTT.

The V and J genes are TRBV7-9 and TRBJ2-7, with 7 bases that match TRBD1. The CDR3 has 12 residues. CDR1 and CDR2 from the germline V gene are SEHNR and FQNEAQ (reference sequence). Losses at the gene ends were 4 bases for V and 6 bases for J; bases not matched to a gene: 3. CDR3 sequence (DNA): TGTGCCAGCAGCTCAGGGGGTGGCGAGCAGTACTTC. Amino acids: CASSSGGGEQYF.

This clone has more than one count but fewer than ten. The chain is built from TRBV2 and TRBJ1-2; the D is unclear. CDR1 is SNHLY, CDR2 FYNNEI, per germline. The CDR3 has 12 amino acids. Trimming left V 2 bases short and J 6 bases short, with 7 bases between. The CDR3 loop is CASSERVDGYTF. CDR3 coding DNA: TGTGCCAGCAGTGAACGGGTCGATGGCTACACCTTC. The full variable domain, completed using reference TRBV2 and TRBJ1-2, is EPEVTQTPSHQVTQMGQEVILRCVPISNHLYFYWYRQILGQKVEFLVSFYNNEISEKSEIFDDQFSVERPDGSNFTLKIRSTKLEDSAMYFCASSERVDGYTFGSGTRLTVV.

The genes are TRBV25-1 and TRBJ2-1; 11 bases fit TRBD2. V lost 8 bases to trimming and J lost 10 bases; unmatched junction nucleotides: 1. The germline V gene has CDR1 MGHDK and CDR2 SYGVNS. The CDR3 spans 11 residues. Here the CDR3 DNA reads TGTGCCAGCCGACTAGCGGGGGAGCAGTTCTTC. Residues: CASRLAGEQFF.

This rearrangement joins TRBV14 to TRBJ1-4, with D perhaps matching TRBD1 (6 bases). The V end lost 1 base, the J end lost 7 bases, and 13 bases lay between the germline ends. The germline gives CDR1 SGHDN, CDR2 FVKESK. The CDR3 loop spans 15 amino acids. CDR3 sequence (DNA): TGTGCCAGCAGCCAAGTCAGGGGCCGGTCTGAAAAACTGTTTTTT. As protein: CASSQVRGRSEKLFF.

The chain joins TRBV28 to TRBJ2-7; D may be TRBD2 (5 bases). The CDR3 totals 15 residues. Germline V lookup: CDR1 MDHEN, CDR2 SYDVKM. V lost 5 bases, J lost 3 bases, and 17 bases lay in between. The CDR3 spells CASSHSGSGSYEQYF. As DNA, the CDR3 is TGTGCCAGCAGTCATAGTGGGAGCGGAAGCTACGAGCAGTACTTC.

This chain links TRBV5-1 with TRBJ1-2; perhaps TRBD1 as D (5 bases). CDR1 and CDR2 (germline): SGHRS, YFSETQ. CDR3 length: 13 residues. Trimming stripped 6 bases from V and 4 bases from J, with 13 bases between. The CDR3 DNA reads TGCGCCAGCACCCTGGAGGGGCTCTATGGCTACACCTTC. It specifies CASTLEGLYGYTF.

This clone was seen a handful of times. The DNA for the CDR3 is TGCAGCGTCGAGAAGTCCGGGACAGGGGTCTACAATGAGCAGTTCTTC. It encodes CSVEKSGTGVYNEQFF. The chain combines TRBV29-1 with TRBJ2-1; 10 bases align to TRBD1. CDR1 is SQVTM and CDR2 is ANQGSEA in the germline V gene. The CDR3 contains 16 residues. J gave up 3 bases and V 6 bases, and 11 bases lay outside the gene matches.

The chain couples TRBV7-2 to TRBJ1-1, with unresolved D. The length of the CDR3 is 13 residues. Trimming left V 3 bases short and J 2 bases short, with 7 bases between. Per germline, CDR1 SGHTA and CDR2 FQGNSA. CDR3 sequence (DNA): TGTGCCAGCAGCTTTCCCAGAAACACTGAAGCTTTCTTT. This gives the protein CASSFPRNTEAFF.

This clone was observed a single time. V gene TRBV9 combines with J gene TRBJ2-5, with TRBD2 matching 9 bases. The CDR3 runs 15 residues. Germline V lookup: CDR1 SGDLS, CDR2 YYNGEE. The V segment lost 4 bases and the J segment 11 bases; nucleotides outside the gene matches: 15. This chain's CDR3 is CASSLGASGMEEQYF. CDR3 coding DNA: TGTGCCAGCAGCCTTGGGGCTAGCGGGATGGAAGAGCAGTACTTC.

The V call is TRBV30, the J call TRBJ2-3; a weak D match, TRBD1 (6 bases). CDR3 length: 13 amino acids. CDR1 and CDR2 (germline): GTSNPN, SVGIG (reference sequence). V lost 4 bases and J lost 2, with 10 bases in between. CDR3 nucleotide sequence: TGTGCCTGGACAGGGGAGAACACAGATACGCAGTATTTT. Protein: CAWTGENTDTQYF.

The gene calls are TRBV30 and TRBJ2-1; TRBD2 agrees at 7 bases. In germline, CDR1 is GTSNPN, CDR2 SVGIG (reference sequence). The CDR3 is made up of 15 amino acids. Trimming at V came to 2 bases and at J to 3 bases, leaving 7 bases not matched to a gene. CDR3 in DNA: TGTGCCTGGAGTTCCGGGGGGTCCATCTACAATGAGCAGTTCTTC. Residues: CAWSSGGSIYNEQFF.

The V and J genes are TRBV5-1 and TRBJ1-2; the D gene is possibly TRBD1 (5 bases). The V gene's germline CDR1 is SGHRS and CDR2 YFSETQ. Trimming cost V 4 bases and J 8 bases, with 24 bases left between them. CDR3 size: 16 residues. CDR3 DNA: TGCGCCAGCAGCCGAGCCCCAGGGATTGAAGGGTACGGCTACACCTTC. This encodes CASSRAPGIEGYGYTF.

This chain's CDR3 is CASRFTAARGHSYEQYF. DNA of the CDR3: TGTGCCAGCAGATTTACGGCGGCCAGGGGACACTCCTACGAGCAGTACTTC. V usage is TRBV27 and J usage is TRBJ2-7; D possibly corresponds to TRBD1 (6 bases). The V and J ends lost 6 bases and 0 bases respectively, with 21 bases between them. The CDR3 spans 17 residues. From germline, CDR1 is MNHEY and CDR2 SMNVEV (reference sequence).

V is TRBV28 and J is TRBJ2-2; 7 nucleotides line up with TRBD1. With 6 bases clipped from V and 4 bases from J, the junction kept 8 bases outside the gene matches. The V gene's germline CDR1 is MDHEN and CDR2 SYDVKM. The CDR3 contains 15 residues. The CDR3 spells CASRWDRGPTGELFF. The CDR3, as DNA: TGTGCCAGCAGGTGGGATAGGGGGCCCACCGGGGAGCTGTTTTTT.

This chain links TRBV2 with TRBJ2-3; tentatively, D is TRBD1 (6 bases). V was trimmed by 9 bases and J by 0 bases, leaving 10 bases between them. CDR3 length equals 13 residues. Per the germline V gene, CDR1 is SNHLY and CDR2 is FYNNEI. The CDR3 nucleotides read TGTGCCAGTACTGGACAGAGCACAGATACGCAGTATTTT. It codes for CASTGQSTDTQYF. The entire variable domain, with the rest obtained from reference TRBV2 and TRBJ2-3, is as follows: EPEVTQTPSHQVTQMGQEVILRCVPISNHLYFYWYRQILGQKVEFLVSFYNNEISEKSEIFDDQFSVERPDGSNFTLKIRSTKLEDSAMYFCASTGQSTDTQYFGPGTRLTVL.

V and J are TRBV6-1 and TRBJ2-5; 11 nucleotides line up with TRBD1. The CDR3 contains 15 residues. The germline V gene has CDR1 MNHNS and CDR2 SASEGT. V gave up 5 bases and J gave up 4 bases; unmatched junction bases: 6. Here the CDR3 reads CASSLTGTGGETQYF. As DNA, the CDR3 is TGTGCCAGCAGTCTAACCGGGACAGGGGGAGAGACCCAGTACTTC.

The rearrangement joins TRBV6-5 to TRBJ1-2; maybe TRBD1 (6 bases). The germline gives CDR1 MNHEY, CDR2 SVGAGI. The CDR3 is 13 residues long. The ends were cut back, 8 bases at V and 5 bases at J, with 15 bases in the middle. The CDR3 nucleotides are TGTGCCAGCGCCGGACAGAGCTTTTATGGCTACACCTTC. As protein: CASAGQSFYGYTF.

In this sample, this clone turned up a few times. This chain links TRBV5-1 with TRBJ2-7, with D hard to call. The V end lost 0 bases, the J end lost 4 bases, and 8 bases lay between the germline ends. Per the germline V gene, CDR1 is SGHRS and CDR2 is YFSETQ. The CDR3 runs to 13 residues. CDR3 in DNA: TGCGCCAGCAGCTTGGTAGTCGATTACGAGCAGTACTTC. Translating it yields CASSLVVDYEQYF.